The 15 T cell receptor beta chains below come from one sample, sequenced in a study of identical twins. One entry per CDR3 protein results from TCRdb running MiXCR on the 5' RACE reads. This table has 1.5 million to 2 million distinct CDR3 sequences, around 29% appearing once. The material sequenced was cord blood. These receptor sequences come from a newborn girl in good health.

This sequence joins TRBV5-6 and TRBJ2-1; 9 bases are shared with TRBD2. CDR3 size: 14 residues. In germline, CDR1 is SGHDT, CDR2 YYEEEE. Trimming at V came to 6 bases and at J to 10 bases, leaving 11 bases not matched to a gene. CDR3 region: CASTPGLASYEQFF. The CDR3 DNA is TGTGCCAGCACCCCGGGACTAGCATCCTACGAGCAGTTCTTC. Supplemented by reference TRBV5-6 and TRBJ2-1, the full variable domain reads DAGVTQSPTHLIKTRGQQVTLRCSPKSGHDTVSWYQQALGQGPQFIFQYYEEEERQRGNFPDRFSGHQFPNYSSELNVNALLLGDSALYLCASTPGLASYEQFFGPGTRLTVL.

This clonotype was seen more than once but under ten times. V gene TRBV20-1 combines with J gene TRBJ1-4, with D unresolved. The CDR3 sequence is 13 residues long. Trimming removed 3 bases at V and 5 bases at J, with 10 bases between. CDR1 and CDR2 (germline): DFQATT, SNEGSKA (reference sequence). CDR3 sequence (DNA): TGCAGTGCTAGGGTATGGGGAAATGAAAAACTGTTTTTT. This gives the protein CSARVWGNEKLFF.

This clonotype was counted only a few times. The chain is built from TRBV19 and TRBJ2-3; D remains ambiguous. V lost 5 bases to trimming and J lost 4 bases, with 13 bases between them. The CDR3 is 14 amino acids. Germline lookup yields CDR1 LNHDA and CDR2 SQIVND (reference sequence). CDR3 sequence: CASSPASRPDTQYF. CDR3 DNA: TGTGCCAGTAGTCCGGCTTCCCGGCCAGATACGCAGTATTTT.

As to this clonotype: A much larger clone differs by one base, so this may be a read error. The rearrangement uses TRBV4-1 and TRBJ1-4; D is perhaps TRBD1 (6 bases). This CDR3 has 15 amino acids. Trimming cost V 1 base and J 2 bases, with 8 bases left between them. Germline CDR1 MGHRA, CDR2 YSYEKL. CDR3 DNA: TGCGCCAGCAGCCAAGTACAGGGCACTAATGAAAAACTGTTTTTT. It is translated as CASSQVQGTNEKLFF.

As concerns this clonotype: The junction departs from germline at one end; a sequencing error may be responsible. The chain recombines TRBV12-3 or TRBV12-4 with TRBJ2-3, with TRBD2 matching over 11 bases. The CDR3 covers 16 residues. CDR3: CGSTLGLAGGRDTQYF. The DNA for the CDR3 is TGTGGCAGCACCTTAGGGCTAGCGGGAGGTAGAGATACGCAGTATTTT.

The chain couples TRBV18 to TRBJ1-5; D unclear. Per germline, CDR1 KGHSH and CDR2 LQKENI. V gave up 3 bases and J gave up 0 bases, with 6 bases separating them. This CDR3 region has 14 residues. The chain's CDR3 is CASSPSDSNQPQHF. CDR3 DNA: TGTGCCAGCTCACCGAGCGATAGCAATCAGCCCCAGCATTTT.

V gene TRBV20-1 combines with J gene TRBJ2-7; D may be TRBD1 or TRBD2 (6 bases each). CDR1 is DFQATT and CDR2 is SNEGSKA in the germline V gene (reference sequence). The CDR3 spans 14 residues. Trimming stripped 0 bases from V and 6 bases from J, with 15 bases between. The CDR3 reads CSAREVGGSREQYF. For the CDR3, the DNA is TGCAGTGCTAGAGAAGTAGGGGGGTCTCGCGAGCAGTACTTC.

In regard to this clonotype: Germline and junction disagree at one end, which may indicate a read error. This chain joins TRBV9 and TRBJ1-2; TRBD1 matches 7 bases. This CDR3 comprises 14 residues. In germline, CDR1 is SGDLS, CDR2 YYNGEE. The CDR3 loop reads CAGSGATGDYGYTF. In DNA, the CDR3 is TGTGCCGGCAGCGGGGCCACAGGGGACTATGGCTACACCTTC.

Concerning this clonotype itself: The junction departs from the called germline gene at one end, perhaps through a read error. The chain is built from TRBV24-1 and TRBJ2-3, with 7 bases identical to TRBD2. The germline V gene has CDR1 KGHDR and CDR2 SFDVKD. The CDR3 covers 17 residues. CDR3 sequence (DNA): TGTGCCACCAGCGATTTGACTAGCAGCTGGAGCACAGATACGCAGTATTTT. Translated: CATSDLTSSWSTDTQYF.

This sequence joins TRBV28 and TRBJ2-7; 9 bases fit TRBD2. Germline V gene lookup returns CDR1 MDHEN and CDR2 SYDVKM. J gave up 7 bases and V 6 bases, and 10 bases lay outside the gene matches. The CDR3 has 14 residues. The CDR3 spells CASREALAGNEQYF. The DNA of the CDR3 is TGTGCCAGCAGGGAAGCCCTAGCGGGGAATGAGCAGTACTTC.

The rearrangement links TRBV2 to TRBJ2-1; 9 bases are a match to TRBD2. The CDR3 sequence is 20 residues long. V gave up 4 bases and J gave up 0 bases; unmatched junction bases: 16. Germline values: CDR1 SNHLY, CDR2 FYNNEI. CDR3 DNA: TGTGCCAGCAGTGTAACTTCAGCGGGAGGACCACCTAGCTCCTACAATGAGCAGTTCTTC. It specifies CASSVTSAGGPPSSYNEQFF.

The chain couples TRBV11-1 to TRBJ2-1; D is perhaps TRBD1 (5 bases). This CDR3 has 14 residues. Germline V CDR1 and CDR2: SGHAT, FQDESV (reference sequence). The V and J ends lost 5 bases and 4 bases respectively, with 12 bases between them. The CDR3 loop reads CASSHHTGYNEQFF. The CDR3 coding sequence is TGTGCCAGCAGCCACCATACAGGTTACAATGAGCAGTTCTTC.

The V call is TRBV27, the J call TRBJ2-3; D may be TRBD1 or TRBD2 (5 bases each). This CDR3 spans 16 amino acids. The V gene lost 2 bases and the J gene lost 6 bases, with 18 bases spanning the gap. Germline lookup yields CDR1 MNHEY and CDR2 SMNVEV (reference sequence). CDR3 protein: CASSLEIQGIADTQYF. CDR3 in DNA: TGTGCCAGCAGTTTAGAAATTCAGGGAATAGCGGATACGCAGTATTTT.

This rearrangement joins TRBV6-1 to TRBJ2-7, with 8 bases lining up with TRBD1. Germline loops: CDR1 MNHNS, CDR2 SASEGT. V dropped 8 bases and J dropped 0; count of bases not matched to a gene: 9. The length of the CDR3 is 15 residues. The CDR3 nucleotides are TGTGCCAGCCATCCAAACAGGGGGTACTCCTACGAGCAGTACTTC. Its translation is CASHPNRGYSYEQYF.

V gene TRBV25-1 combines with J gene TRBJ2-1; D possibly corresponds to TRBD2 (6 bases). This CDR3 spans 17 amino acids. Germline CDR1 MGHDK, CDR2 SYGVNS. V was cut by 0 bases and J by 8 bases, with 20 bases left in between. CDR3 protein: CASSEYVGGRIYHEQFF. CDR3 in DNA: TGTGCCAGCAGTGAATATGTCGGGGGACGGATATACCATGAGCAGTTCTTC. The full variable domain, its missing parts supplied by reference TRBV25-1 and TRBJ2-1, is EADIYQTPRYLVIGTGKKITLECSQTMGHDKMYWYQQDPGMELHLIHYSYGVNSTEKGDLSSESTVSRIRTEHFPLTLESARPSHTSQYLCASSEYVGGRIYHEQFFGPGTRLTVL.